Described below is a single T cell receptor (beta chain) sequence and its context. Its antigen is undetermined. The data derive from a study of graft-versus-host responses after intestinal transplantation. Assay used: immunoSEQ multiplex PCR; TCRdb lists only in-frame clones, some missing. The table records approximately 78,000 clones, 80% to 90% of them present only once. Here the sequenced sample was unstimulated CD8+ T cells sorted from spleen or lymph node cells, taken before transplant. This clonotype was obtained from a human donor who was the organ donor for an intestinal transplant.

CDR3 sequence reads: CASREYTGELFF. In DNA form, the CDR3 reads TGTGCCAGCAGAGAATACACCGGGGAGCTGTTTTTT. The chain links TRBV6-1 to TRBJ2-2; D remains unclear. The CDR3 covers 12 residues. Per the germline V gene, CDR1 is MNHNS and CDR2 is SASEGT. V lost 6 bases, J lost 3 bases, and 5 bases lay in between.